This T cell receptor beta chain was recovered during a study of identical twins. CDR1 is LGHNT and CDR2 is FRNRAP in the germline V gene. The junction had 11 bases not matched to a gene; V was cut back by 4 bases and J by 8 bases. The CDR3 runs 16 residues. TCRdb used MiXCR to reprocess the 5' RACE reads, holding one entry per CDR3 protein. The table includes 500,000 to 700,000 distinct CDR3 sequences, roughly 7.2% detected once. Separately, the same data were catalogued under a study of yellow fever vaccine responses in identical twins.

Sequenced material: PBMCs. This clonotype was obtained from a woman aged 18-29 years in good health. The chain joins TRBV12-5 to TRBJ2-1, with TRBD1 matching over 10 bases. CDR3 nucleotide sequence: TGTGCTAGTGGTTCCACTTACGGACAGGGGGTATATGAGCAGTTCTTC. Its protein is CASGSTYGQGVYEQFF.